What follows is one T cell receptor (beta chain) and its context. This clone's antigen is unknown. Within one base of it there is no much larger clone, and no base qualities were kept. The record originates from a study of cytomegalovirus exposure and HLA in healthy donors (dated 2017 in TCRdb). Study-level background: An earlier analysis of about 530 of the donors reported approximately 300 Gb of sequence data and around 110 million unique TCR beta sequences obtained from around 180 million T cells. Every discovery cohort repertoire had been produced on one sequencing platform. Because of strong linkage in the cohort, five DR-DQ haplotypes were treated as single units for association and clustering. A later genetic analysis used genome-wide SNP genotypes for about three fifths of the roughly 700 donors, treating that subset as a discovery cohort. In the later analysis, no new phenotypic data were used to find candidate immune exposures; instead, reliance was placed on TCR beta sequences and their occurrence across donors. In an earlier analysis of 587 of the donors, high-throughput TCR beta sequencing was used to judge whether each TCR beta V gene segment behaved as functional or pseudogenic. A later analysis re-examined previously published TCR beta repertoires from more than 600 donors and added high-resolution HLA genotyping to investigate patterns of TCR occurrence. Both class I and class II loci were covered by HLA typing, at four-digit resolution. The number of donors typed differed by locus, with 629-630 for A, B, C, DRB1 and DQB1, 522 for DQA1, 606 for DPA1, and over 400 for DPB1. Across some 400 genotyped donors of the cohort, an average of approximately 240,000 unique TCR beta nucleotide sequences per donor were sequenced, and approximately 17% of those sequences were non-productive. Among the roughly 390 genotyped donors, around 81% belonged to the genetic ancestry cluster associated with self-reported Caucasian donors. Roughly 320 gigabases of sequencing data and around 88 million unique TCR sequences made up an early release that covered 500 to 700 HLA-typed donors. To predict cytomegalovirus infection status, the study combined high-throughput TCR immunosequencing, statistical association of individual TCRs with disease status, and machine learning. The T cell repertoires of about 700 subjects were profiled by immunosequencing and related to cytomegalovirus serostatus. The study aimed to test whether cataloging public T cell receptors could reveal signatures of past pathogen exposure. Along with the approximately 700-subject first cohort, a separate validation cohort of over a hundred different subjects was used. Donor age, sex, ethnicity and CMV serostatus were compiled alongside the repertoire data. Study-level results and caveats: In vitro tests confirmed that a few of the cytomegalovirus-associated TCR beta chains recognize cytomegalovirus antigens. A further reported finding was that TCR beta sequences accurately predicted the HLA-A and HLA-B alleles for most subjects in the first cohort. The study gave a list of 150 to 200 TCR beta chains associated with cytomegalovirus. An association between a missense DCLRE1C variant and V-gene and J-gene trimming of TCR beta chains was found in a later genetic analysis and replicated in an independent cohort. Compared with equally common non-associated chains, HLA-associated TCR beta chains in a later analysis were more clonally expanded and had lower generation probabilities. The cohort was sequenced for TCR beta chains only, and without alpha or paired-chain data the features that could be detected were limited. A later genetic analysis reported fewer N-insertions in productive TCRs among donors in an Asian-associated ancestry cluster than the approximately 700-donor mean. At a false discovery rate of 0.05, a later analysis linked roughly 17,000 TCR beta sequences to specific HLA alleles. An earlier analysis of around 500 of the donors showed that most TCR beta V segments appeared in productive rearrangements either about 90% or about 30% of the time, which broadly matched IMGT annotations. The 87-base-pair reads could not distinguish some IMGT-functional V segments, including TRBV6-2 and TRBV6-3, so those segments were excluded. According to a later analysis, parvovirus B19, influenza, CMV and Epstein-Barr virus appeared linked to several top co-occurrence clusters. Assigning TCR associations to individual alleles was difficult when HLA alleles, especially DR and DQ, strongly co-occurred. Because HLA typing was missing for some donors at each locus, association tests included only the typed subset. Correlated functional status among segregating V segments might be attributable to linkage disequilibrium, but an unknown experimental factor could not be ruled out. Most TCR sequences were seen in very few donors, while some public TCRs were found in many individuals. In a later analysis, TCR association rates were found to vary across HLA loci, with the most associated TCRs seen for DRB1 alleles and the fewest for HLA-C alleles. A cluster of highly shared sequence variants was judged likely to be a technical artifact of the sequencing pipeline. Because counts were too low, 15 to 20 rarely observed V segments, including chromosome 9 orphons, were left out of the earlier analysis of roughly 600 of the donors. The authors suggested that the approach could potentially be extended to other disease states and immunological phenotypes. Immune exposure information for the cohort was limited to CMV serostatus. The classifier was reported to diagnose cytomegalovirus status with high specificity and sensitivity in both the original cohort and the validation cohort. A later analysis found that most CMV-associated TCR beta chains appeared HLA-restricted, with HLA associations seemingly driven largely by CMV exposure. Presence/absence analyses assumed roughly uniform sequencing depth across donors, an assumption that may not hold.

Library preparation was by the immunoSEQ multiplex PCR assay. The multiplex PCR relied on a mix of 60 forward primers for TCR Vbeta segments and 13 reverse primers for TCR Jbeta segments. Amplification of the CDR3 region of rearranged TCR beta genes was performed with a multiplex PCR assay on genomic DNA. Amplified TCR beta libraries were sequenced as 87-base-pair reads on the Illumina HiSeq System. The authors processed their data as follows. A later analysis tallied about 77 million unique TCR beta chains across the 700 or so repertoires, and about 10 million of those chains were shared by two or more donors. To remove PCR and sequencing errors, raw reads were error-corrected and collapsed into unique sequences using a nearest-neighbor algorithm that merged closely related sequences. CDR3 sequences were aligned to IMGT reference sequences to assign V, D and J gene segments. For a sequence to be retained, a match of at least six nucleotides to both a V gene segment and a J gene segment was required. A rearrangement was called productive if the CDR3 had no stop codons and remained in frame with V and J, and every other rearrangement was called non-productive. Following IMGT convention, CDR3 was defined as the stretch from the second conserved V-encoded cysteine to the conserved J-encoded phenylalanine. The earlier analysis of 450 to 750 of the donors excluded any sequence lacking an unambiguous match to a single V gene segment. An earlier analysis of approximately 590 of the donors called V segments functional above 56.7% productive rearrangements and segregating when the between-donor standard deviation exceeded 5%. To diagnose cytomegalovirus status from the catalog of TCR beta chain sequences, a statistical classification framework was built. V and J gene assignment, in a later analysis, came from comparing TCR nucleotide sequences with IMGT/GENE-DB human TR gene sequences. Using the TCRdist pipeline, a later analysis assigned CDR3 sequences along with most-parsimonious VDJ recombination scenarios. In a later analysis, every TCR beta chain was defined by the combination of its CDR3 amino acid sequence and its V-gene family, and reads without a unique V-gene family were dropped. To address suspected cross-contamination and a sequencing artifact, a later analysis removed a few hundred highly shared, low-generation-probability nucleotide sequences. In a later analysis, a clonal expansion index was calculated for each public chain from normalized within-repertoire ranks of inferred template counts. A later analysis computed generation probabilities with a VDJ recombination model fitted to out-of-frame rearrangements, and checked the results against IGoR. A later analysis scored TCR-TCR, TCR-HLA and TCR-CMV co-occurrence with hypergeometric tests, applying a repertoire-size bias correction to TCR pairs. To estimate false discovery rates, a later analysis permuted the HLA or CMV assignments 20 times. A later analysis grouped co-occurring TCRs with DBSCAN, adding TCRdist sequence similarity when clustering within HLA-allele-positive subsets. For co-occurrence clustering, repertoires with fewer than 30,000 or more than 120,000 public chains were excluded, along with five or six repertoires with anomalous nucleotide sharing. In TCRdb, the immuneACCESS table is reduced to in-frame sequences with V and J assigned. These tables do not hold every clone; where another copy was compared, an unresolved V gene accounts for under half, and the others remain unexplained. The V and J calls and clone size were taken over from that table, and D and trimming were inferred from the DNA. Across this sample there are 100,000 to 150,000 clones, with about four fifths seen only once. About 1.1% of the sample lies in the top ten.

In total, just over 650 healthy bone marrow donors made up the cohort. All cohort members were sampled while nominally healthy, although unrecorded immune exposures were likely present. The donor tested CMV seronegative, placing the donor among the 300 to 450 seronegative members of the cohort. Every donor gave a peripheral blood sample, and the peripheral blood mononuclear cells from that sample were used for TCR beta sequencing. Genomic DNA extraction from the blood cell samples was performed with the Qiagen DNeasy Blood Extraction Kit. The germline ends are 2 bases apart after V is trimmed by 5 bases and J by 1 base. Inclusive of the bounding cysteine and phenylalanine, the CDR3 is 12 residues long. The CDR3 DNA has 36 bases and is translated from base 1. CDR1 is given as LNHDA and CDR2 as SQIVND, both from the germline V gene (reference sequence).

The chain couples TRBV19 to TRBJ2-2, with no D gene named confidently. This sequence was found in a male donor in good health and CMV-seronegative. The sequenced material came from PBMCs. DNA sequence: TGTGCCAGTAGTCTGAACACCGGGGAGCTGTTTTTT. Translated, it reads CASSLNTGELFF.